This T cell receptor (beta chain) came from a study of cytomegalovirus exposure and HLA in healthy donors. At sampling all donors were nominally healthy, likely with unrecorded immune exposures. PCR involved 60 Vbeta and 13 Jbeta primers. Measured with immunoSEQ multiplex PCR; TCRdb has only the in-frame clones, and not every one. This table holds roughly 200,000 clones, around 84% found once. The source of this sequence is a woman aged 18-29 years in good health and CMV-seronegative. Sample: PBMCs.

CDR3 loop: CASTGLAEETQYF. As DNA, the CDR3 is TGTGCCAGCACGGGACTAGCGGAAGAGACCCAGTACTTC. The genes are TRBV6-6 and TRBJ2-5, with 11 bases aligning to TRBD2. The CDR3 spans 13 residues. Germline CDR1 reads MNHNY; CDR2 reads SVGAGI (reference sequence). Trimming removed 7 bases from V and 3 bases from J; junction bases left unmatched: 1.